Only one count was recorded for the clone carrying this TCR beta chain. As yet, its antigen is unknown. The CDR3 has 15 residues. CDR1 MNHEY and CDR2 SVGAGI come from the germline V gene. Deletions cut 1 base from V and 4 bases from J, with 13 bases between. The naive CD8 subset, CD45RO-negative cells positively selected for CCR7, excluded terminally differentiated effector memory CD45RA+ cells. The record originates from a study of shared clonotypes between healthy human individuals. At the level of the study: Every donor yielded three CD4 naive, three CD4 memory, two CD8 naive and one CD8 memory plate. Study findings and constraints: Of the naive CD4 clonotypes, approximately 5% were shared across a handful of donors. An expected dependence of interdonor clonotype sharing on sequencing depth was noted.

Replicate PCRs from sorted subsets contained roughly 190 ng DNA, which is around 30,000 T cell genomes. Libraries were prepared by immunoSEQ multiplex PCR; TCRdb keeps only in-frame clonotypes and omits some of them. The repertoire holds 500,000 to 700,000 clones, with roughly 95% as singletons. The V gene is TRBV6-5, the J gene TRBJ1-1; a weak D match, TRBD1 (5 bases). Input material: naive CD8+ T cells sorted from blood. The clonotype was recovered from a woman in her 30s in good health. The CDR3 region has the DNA TGTGCCAGCAGTTACTACCAGGGCGAGGGCACTGAAGCTTTCTTT. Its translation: CASSYYQGEGTEAFF.